One sample yielded the 21 T cell receptor beta chains listed below, sequenced in a study of shared clonotypes between healthy human individuals. The data were produced by immunoSEQ multiplex PCR, yet TCRdb's version contains in-frame clones alone and is incomplete. The sample includes a few hundred thousand clones, 96% seen only once; the top ten take approximately 0.3%. Sequencing input: memory CD8+ T cells sorted from blood. Subset denoted: CD45RO+ cells pooled with CCR7-negative TemRA cells. These receptors were obtained from a man aged 25 to 40 in good health.

In this sample, this clone turned up once. The chain couples TRBV5-5 to TRBJ1-1; D unclear. The CDR3 is made up of 14 amino acids. The germline V and J ends were trimmed by 2 bases and 3 bases, with 11 bases remaining between them. Germline V gives CDR1 SGHKS, CDR2 YYEKEE (reference sequence). The CDR3 here is CASSFRVSDTEAFF. CDR3 nucleotide sequence: TGTGCCAGCAGCTTTAGGGTTTCGGACACTGAAGCTTTCTTT.

The J gene is TRBJ1-1, the V gene TRBV19, with a possible D match to TRBD1 (5 bases). The V and J ends lost 8 bases and 4 bases respectively, with 11 bases between them. Germline-derived CDR1 and CDR2 are LNHDA and SQIVND (reference sequence). The CDR3 spans 12 residues. CDR3 protein: CASPRGSTEAFF. CDR3 DNA sequence: TGTGCCAGTCCCCGGGGGTCCACTGAAGCTTTCTTT.

This chain's CDR3 is CASHEREGLYEQYF. CDR3 nucleotide sequence: TGTGCCAGCCATGAGCGGGAGGGGCTCTACGAGCAGTACTTC. The rearrangement uses TRBV6-1 and TRBJ2-7, with TRBD2 identical over 10 bases. Germline lookup yields CDR1 MNHNS and CDR2 SASEGT. The CDR3 is 14 amino acids. Trimming removed 8 bases from V and 3 bases from J; junction bases left unmatched: 7.

This chain uses TRBV7-9 with TRBJ2-1, with 9 bases matching TRBD2. The ends lost 8 bases at V and 7 bases at J; junction bases unmatched: 18. In germline, CDR1 is SEHNR, CDR2 FQNEAQ (reference sequence). The CDR3 totals 17 residues. CDR3 sequence reads: CASPGTSPPGEKNEQFF. In nucleotides, the CDR3 is TGTGCCAGCCCGGGGACTAGCCCCCCGGGGGAAAAAAATGAGCAGTTCTTC.

V usage is TRBV5-6 and J usage is TRBJ2-7; D is uncertain. The V and J ends lost 0 bases and 3 bases respectively, with 13 bases between them. Germline V gives CDR1 SGHDT, CDR2 YYEEEE. The CDR3 covers 15 residues. The CDR3 DNA follows: TGTGCCAGCAGCTTGGTAGGGAACCCGATCTACGAGCAGTACTTC. Protein product: CASSLVGNPIYEQYF.

J is TRBJ2-1 and V is TRBV11-2; D possibly matches TRBD1 or TRBD2 (5 bases each). Germline CDR1 reads SGHAT; CDR2 reads FQNNGV. The CDR3 is made up of 18 amino acids. The V and J ends lost 5 bases and 0 bases respectively, with 20 bases between them. The CDR3 DNA reads TGTGCCAGCAGCCCCGGCCGGGGCCCTAGGAGCTCCTACAATGAGCAGTTCTTC. Translation: CASSPGRGPRSSYNEQFF.

This rearrangement joins TRBV5-4 to TRBJ2-5; 14 bases agree with TRBD2. Germline CDR1 reads SGHNT; CDR2 reads YYREEE (reference sequence). V was clipped by 0 bases and J by 5 bases; unmatched bases: 6. The CDR3 covers 17 residues. CDR3 coding DNA: TGTGCCAGCAGCTTGGGACTAGCGGGAGGGCCGAGGGAGACCCAGTACTTC. Its protein is CASSLGLAGGPRETQYF.

This chain connects TRBV6-5 to TRBJ2-7; D might be TRBD2 (5 bases). The CDR3 sequence is 15 residues long. Deletions cut 5 bases from V and 7 bases from J, with 21 bases between. CDR1 and CDR2 (germline): MNHEY, SVGAGI. In DNA form, the CDR3 reads TGTGCCAGCAGTCCCAGATTACGACGGGGTGGAGAGCAGTACTTC. Amino acids: CASSPRLRRGGEQYF.

The chain joins TRBV7-9 to TRBJ2-7; 8 nucleotides agree with TRBD2. The CDR3 totals 13 residues. CDR1 is SEHNR, CDR2 FQNEAQ, per germline (reference sequence). J was trimmed by 0 bases and V by 8 bases; bases with no gene match: 3. CDR3 sequence reads: CASAREASYEQYF. DNA of the CDR3: TGTGCCAGCGCGCGGGAGGCCTCCTACGAGCAGTACTTC.

This chain uses TRBV5-1 with TRBJ2-1; 10 bases fit TRBD2. The V gene end was trimmed by 0 bases and the J gene end by 6 bases; junction bases not matched to a gene: 3. The CDR3 loop spans 15 amino acids. Per germline, CDR1 SGHRS and CDR2 YFSETQ. CDR3: CASSLVLAGANEQFF. CDR3 coding DNA: TGCGCCAGCAGCTTGGTTCTAGCGGGAGCCAATGAGCAGTTCTTC.

This chain links TRBV19 with TRBJ2-7, with TRBD1 matching 7 bases. With 6 bases clipped from V and 2 bases from J, the junction kept 7 bases outside the gene matches. CDR1 and CDR2 (germline): LNHDA, SQIVND (reference sequence). This CDR3 has 14 residues. The CDR3 loop is CASSDGQGAYEQYF. The CDR3 DNA reads TGTGCCAGTAGCGATGGGCAGGGGGCCTACGAGCAGTACTTC.

The chain couples TRBV29-1 to TRBJ2-1; the D is unclear. V lost 2 bases and J 1 base, leaving 6 bases between the germline ends. Germline loops: CDR1 SQVTM, CDR2 ANQGSEA. The CDR3 contains 13 residues. DNA of the CDR3: TGCAGCGTTGAAAAAGGGTCCTACAATGAGCAGTTCTTC. It yields the protein CSVEKGSYNEQFF.

The J gene is TRBJ1-2, the V gene TRBV7-2, with D unclear. This CDR3 is 14 amino acids long. CDR1 is SGHTA, CDR2 FQGNSA, per germline. The V and J ends lost 0 bases and 5 bases respectively, with 10 bases between them. Here the CDR3 reads CASSLARAPYGYTF. CDR3 coding DNA: TGTGCCAGCAGCTTAGCGCGGGCCCCGTATGGCTACACCTTC. Full variable domain (rest looked up from reference TRBV7-2 and TRBJ1-2): GAGVSQSPSNKVTEKGKDVELRCDPISGHTALYWYRQSLGQGLEFLIYFQGNSAPDKSGLPSDRFSAERTGGSVSTLTIQRTQQEDSAVYLCASSLARAPYGYTFGSGTRLTVV.

The rearrangement joins TRBV30 to TRBJ1-2; D is possibly TRBD1 (5 bases). The CDR3 extends over 13 amino acids. Trimming removed 0 bases at V and 9 bases at J, with 14 bases between. Germline lookup yields CDR1 GTSNPN and CDR2 SVGIG (reference sequence). For the CDR3, the DNA is TGTGCCTGGAGTGTCTGGGCAGGGAGGAGCTACACCTTC. Protein product: CAWSVWAGRSYTF.

The chain carries TRBV30 and TRBJ1-6; the D gene is possibly TRBD1 (6 bases). V lost 3 bases and J lost 5, with 14 bases in between. Germline V gene data show CDR1 as GTSNPN and CDR2 as SVGIG (reference sequence). This CDR3 comprises 15 residues. CDR3 protein: CAWRVGAGDNSPLHF. DNA of the CDR3: TGTGCCTGGAGAGTGGGGGCCGGGGATAATTCACCCCTCCACTTT.

This rearrangement joins TRBV29-1 to TRBJ2-1; 7 bases map to TRBD2. The CDR3 runs 15 residues. V was pared by 2 bases and J by 2 bases, with 6 bases of the junction left unmatched. From germline, CDR1 is SQVTM and CDR2 ANQGSEA. CDR3 protein: CSVEKAGNTYNEQFF. CDR3 sequence (DNA): TGCAGCGTTGAAAAAGCGGGAAATACCTACAATGAGCAGTTCTTC.

CDR3 sequence (DNA): TGCGCCAGCAGCCAAGGTCCGGGGGGGCAAAGATACAATGAGCAGTTCTTC. Translating gives CASSQGPGGQRYNEQFF. This rearrangement joins TRBV4-1 to TRBJ2-1; 8 bases align to TRBD2. In germline, CDR1 is MGHRA, CDR2 YSYEKL. This CDR3 has 17 residues. Unmatched junction bases numbered 9, after V lost 1 base and J lost 4 bases.

The chain uses TRBV29-1 and TRBJ2-7; 7 bases fit TRBD1. Germline lookup yields CDR1 SQVTM and CDR2 ANQGSEA. The CDR3 sequence is 14 residues long. The ends lost 1 base at V and 4 bases at J; junction bases unmatched: 7. The DNA for the CDR3 is TGCAGCGTTGAAGGTCCCGAGACAGGGTACGAGCAGTACTTC. Amino acids: CSVEGPETGYEQYF.

The V and J genes are TRBV6-4 and TRBJ1-2; TRBD1 agrees at 7 bases. The CDR3 has 13 residues. Germline values: CDR1 MRHNA, CDR2 SNTAGT. The ends lost 8 bases at V and 4 bases at J; junction bases unmatched: 7. The chain's CDR3 is CASPGTVIYGYTF. The CDR3 DNA reads TGTGCCAGCCCCGGGACAGTCATCTATGGCTACACCTTC.

Here the CDR3 DNA reads TGTGCCAGCAGCTTAGTCGCTAGCGGGAGGGTCTACGAGCAGTACTTC. Translated, it gives CASSLVASGRVYEQYF. The rearrangement uses TRBV7-6 and TRBJ2-7; 12 bases align to TRBD2. The CDR3 has 16 amino acids. Trimming at V came to 1 base and at J to 3 bases, leaving 4 bases not matched to a gene. The germline V gene encodes CDR1 SGHVS and CDR2 FNYEAQ.

The V call is TRBV4-2, the J call TRBJ2-7; D is uncertain. The V end was cut by 1 base, the J end by 2 bases, with 9 bases between. The CDR3 contains 14 residues. Germline V gives CDR1 LGHNA, CDR2 YNFKEQ. The CDR3 sequence: CASSQAGLPYEQYF. CDR3 nucleotides: TGTGCCAGCAGCCAAGCGGGCCTTCCCTACGAGCAGTACTTC.